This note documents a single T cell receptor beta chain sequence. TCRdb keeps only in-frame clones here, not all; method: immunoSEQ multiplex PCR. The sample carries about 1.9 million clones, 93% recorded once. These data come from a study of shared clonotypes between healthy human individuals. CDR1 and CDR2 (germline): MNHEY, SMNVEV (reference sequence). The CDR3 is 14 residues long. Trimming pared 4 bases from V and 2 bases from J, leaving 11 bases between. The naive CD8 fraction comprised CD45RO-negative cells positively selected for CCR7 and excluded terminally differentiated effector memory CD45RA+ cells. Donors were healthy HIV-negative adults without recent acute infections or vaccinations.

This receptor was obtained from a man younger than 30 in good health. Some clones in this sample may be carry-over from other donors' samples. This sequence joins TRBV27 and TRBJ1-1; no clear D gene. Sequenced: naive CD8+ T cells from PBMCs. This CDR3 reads CASSSGLANTEAFF. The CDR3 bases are TGTGCCAGCAGTTCTGGACTGGCAAACACTGAAGCTTTCTTT.